The rows below give T cell receptor beta chains drawn from one sample of a study of T cell changes during pregnancy in multiple sclerosis. Using immunoSEQ multiplex PCR, the repertoire was profiled, and TCRdb retains in-frame clones only, with some absent. The profile shows 75,000 to 100,000 clones, about nine tenths of them singletons. This specimen was peripheral blood, taken in the second trimester of pregnancy. Source of these receptors: a female donor in good health, enrolled as a control in a pregnancy study. CDR3s include the opening cysteine and the closing phenylalanine or tryptophan. A D gene is named only where the DNA matches it firmly. Rows may omit the clone size; those that give it use once, few, many or a size class.

cdr3_aa: CASRPQGAISQPQHF; cdr3_nt: TGTGCCAGCAGACCTCAGGGGGCGATTAGTCAGCCCCAGCATTTT; d_call: TRBD1; clone_size: -; j_call: TRBJ1-5; v_call: TRBV28
cdr3_aa: CASSSQGAGGELFF; cdr3_nt: TGTGCCAGCAGCTCTCAGGGGGCTGGCGGGGAGCTGTTTTTT; d_call: TRBD1; clone_size: -; j_call: TRBJ2-2; v_call: TRBV7-9
cdr3_aa: CASSPQTGGGQFF; cdr3_nt: TGTGCCAGCAGCCCCCAGACCGGTGGAGGGCAGTTCTTC; d_call: -; clone_size: -; j_call: TRBJ2-1; v_call: TRBV9
cdr3_aa: CASSSPPTGLTEAFF; cdr3_nt: TGTGCTAGTTCCTCCCCGCCGACAGGGCTCACTGAAGCTTTCTTT; d_call: TRBD1; clone_size: -; j_call: TRBJ1-1; v_call: TRBV12-5
cdr3_aa: CASHPTGGEKLFF; cdr3_nt: TGCGCCAGCCACCCAACAGGGGGTGAAAAACTGTTTTTT; d_call: TRBD1; clone_size: -; j_call: TRBJ1-4; v_call: TRBV4-1
cdr3_aa: CASSTITQSRGGLETQYF; cdr3_nt: TGCGCCAGCAGCACGATCACTCAAAGTCGGGGGGGCTTGGAGACCCAGTACTTC; d_call: TRBD2; clone_size: -; j_call: TRBJ2-5; v_call: TRBV5-1
cdr3_aa: CASNNRGSARNTEAFF; cdr3_nt: TGTGCCAGCAACAACAGGGGTTCCGCCCGGAACACTGAAGCTTTCTTT; d_call: TRBD1; clone_size: once; j_call: TRBJ1-1; v_call: TRBV27
cdr3_aa: CASSLQGGGAYEQYF; cdr3_nt: TGTGCCAGCAGCCTTCAAGGGGGGGGCGCCTACGAGCAGTACTTC; d_call: -; clone_size: -; j_call: TRBJ2-7; v_call: TRBV5-4
cdr3_aa: CASSQRGGAFF; cdr3_nt: TGTGCCAGCAGCCAAAGGGGAGGAGCTTTCTTT; d_call: -; clone_size: -; j_call: TRBJ1-1; v_call: TRBV14
cdr3_aa: CASSIHSMNTEAFF; cdr3_nt: TGTGCCAGTAGTATCCACAGCATGAACACTGAAGCTTTCTTT; d_call: -; clone_size: -; j_call: TRBJ1-1; v_call: TRBV19
cdr3_aa: CASSLGEAWTQYF; cdr3_nt: TGTGCCAGCAGTTTGGGGGAGGCCTGGACCCAGTACTTC; d_call: -; clone_size: -; j_call: TRBJ2-5; v_call: TRBV6-5
cdr3_aa: CASSLGQGGAYNEQFF; cdr3_nt: TGTGCCAGCAGCTTGGGGCAGGGAGGTGCCTACAATGAGCAGTTCTTC; d_call: -; clone_size: -; j_call: TRBJ2-1; v_call: TRBV5-8
cdr3_aa: CASSSGGFKYYNEQFF; cdr3_nt: TGTGCCAGCAGCTCCGGCGGATTTAAGTACTACAATGAGCAGTTCTTC; d_call: -; clone_size: -; j_call: TRBJ2-1; v_call: TRBV5-6
cdr3_aa: CASSLEGRSYNEQFF; cdr3_nt: TGTGCCAGCAGCTTAGAGGGGCGCTCCTACAATGAGCAGTTCTTC; d_call: -; clone_size: -; j_call: TRBJ2-1; v_call: TRBV11-2
cdr3_aa: CASSYFVGGAGYGYTF; cdr3_nt: TGTGCCAGCAGTTACTTCGTAGGGGGCGCCGGGTATGGCTACACCTTC; d_call: TRBD1; clone_size: -; j_call: TRBJ1-2; v_call: TRBV6-5
cdr3_aa: CASSEEGMITEAFF; cdr3_nt: TGTGCCAGCAGTGAAGAGGGGATGATCACTGAAGCTTTCTTT; d_call: -; clone_size: -; j_call: TRBJ1-1; v_call: TRBV2
cdr3_aa: CASSREGLDSGNTIYF; cdr3_nt: TGTGCCAGCTCACGGGAGGGACTAGACTCTGGAAACACCATATATTTT; d_call: -; clone_size: -; j_call: TRBJ1-3; v_call: TRBV18
cdr3_aa: CASSLGQGSNTEAFF; cdr3_nt: TGTGCCAGCAGCTTAGGACAGGGGTCGAACACTGAAGCTTTCTTT; d_call: TRBD1; clone_size: -; j_call: TRBJ1-1; v_call: TRBV7-9
cdr3_aa: CASSPPQGIFTEAFF; cdr3_nt: TGTGCCAGCAGCCCCCCCCAGGGGATTTTCACTGAAGCTTTCTTT; d_call: -; clone_size: once; j_call: TRBJ1-1; v_call: TRBV28
cdr3_aa: CASSRTGGGSGAFF; cdr3_nt: TGTGCCAGTAGCAGGACAGGGGGCGGCAGTGGAGCTTTCTTT; d_call: TRBD1; clone_size: -; j_call: TRBJ1-1; v_call: TRBV19
cdr3_aa: CATKNTGELFF; cdr3_nt: TGTGCCACCAAAAACACCGGGGAGCTGTTTTTT; d_call: -; clone_size: -; j_call: TRBJ2-2; v_call: TRBV10-3
cdr3_aa: CASSPRLNYGYTF; cdr3_nt: TGCGCCAGCAGCCCACGACTTAACTATGGCTACACCTTC; d_call: -; clone_size: -; j_call: TRBJ1-2; v_call: TRBV4-1
cdr3_aa: CASSGGLNGYTF; cdr3_nt: TGTGCCAGCAGTGGAGGGCTAAATGGCTACACCTTC; d_call: -; clone_size: -; j_call: TRBJ1-2; v_call: TRBV2
cdr3_aa: CASTRDSFTDTQYF; cdr3_nt: TGTGCCAGTACTCGGGACAGTTTCACAGATACGCAGTATTTT; d_call: TRBD1; clone_size: -; j_call: TRBJ2-3; v_call: TRBV19
cdr3_aa: CASSQDRGTGGHNEQFF; cdr3_nt: TGCGCCAGCAGCCAAGATCGGGGGACAGGGGGTCACAATGAGCAGTTCTTC; d_call: TRBD1; clone_size: few; j_call: TRBJ2-1; v_call: TRBV4-3
cdr3_aa: CASIGTGTNTEAFF; cdr3_nt: TGTGCCAGCATAGGGACAGGGACGAACACTGAAGCTTTCTTT; d_call: TRBD1; clone_size: -; j_call: TRBJ1-1; v_call: TRBV2
cdr3_aa: CASSRSAGGSYEQYF; cdr3_nt: TGTGCCAGCAGCAGGTCAGCGGGGGGCTCCTACGAGCAGTACTTC; d_call: TRBD2; clone_size: -; j_call: TRBJ2-7; v_call: TRBV11-2
cdr3_aa: CASSSRRAPYGYTF; cdr3_nt: TGTGCCAGCAGCTCCCGCAGGGCGCCCTATGGCTACACCTTC; d_call: -; clone_size: -; j_call: TRBJ1-2; v_call: TRBV7-9
cdr3_aa: CASISRGVPENTGELFF; cdr3_nt: TGTGCCAGCATCTCGCGCGGAGTACCAGAGAACACCGGGGAGCTGTTTTTT; d_call: -; clone_size: -; j_call: TRBJ2-2; v_call: TRBV7-9
cdr3_aa: CASSMGDRVSEAFF; cdr3_nt: TGTGCCAGTAGTATGGGGGACAGGGTTTCTGAAGCTTTCTTT; d_call: TRBD1; clone_size: -; j_call: TRBJ1-1; v_call: TRBV19
cdr3_aa: CASSLNPGEAFF; cdr3_nt: TGTGCCAGCAGCTTGAATCCAGGTGAAGCTTTCTTT; d_call: -; clone_size: few; j_call: TRBJ1-1; v_call: TRBV5-6
cdr3_aa: CASSEEHLGNTIYF; cdr3_nt: TGTGCCAGCAGTGAAGAACACCTTGGAAACACCATATATTTT; d_call: -; clone_size: many; j_call: TRBJ1-3; v_call: TRBV2
cdr3_aa: CASSQAPGVNWGEQYF; cdr3_nt: TGTGCCAGCAGCCAAGCACCCGGGGTCAACTGGGGCGAGCAGTACTTC; d_call: -; clone_size: -; j_call: TRBJ2-7; v_call: TRBV4-2
cdr3_aa: CASSGGRGHPETQYF; cdr3_nt: TGCGCCAGCAGCGGGGGAAGGGGGCATCCAGAGACCCAGTACTTC; d_call: TRBD1; clone_size: few; j_call: TRBJ2-5; v_call: TRBV5-1
cdr3_aa: CASSLGTTYGYTF; cdr3_nt: TGTGCCAGCAGCTTAGGCACAACCTATGGCTACACCTTC; d_call: -; clone_size: -; j_call: TRBJ1-2; v_call: TRBV7-9
cdr3_aa: CSVGDRGYTEAFF; cdr3_nt: TGCAGCGTTGGGGACAGGGGATACACTGAAGCTTTCTTT; d_call: TRBD1; clone_size: -; j_call: TRBJ1-1; v_call: TRBV29-1
cdr3_aa: CSVADRGGAGANVLTF; cdr3_nt: TGCAGCGTTGCTGACAGGGGTGGGGCTGGGGCCAACGTCCTGACTTTC; d_call: TRBD1; clone_size: -; j_call: TRBJ2-6; v_call: TRBV29-1
cdr3_aa: CASSRTGRYEQYF; cdr3_nt: TGTGCCAGCAGCCGGACCGGGAGGTACGAGCAGTACTTC; d_call: TRBD2; clone_size: -; j_call: TRBJ2-7; v_call: TRBV14
cdr3_aa: CASSSGLAYSYEQYF; cdr3_nt: TGTGCCAGCAGCTCGGGACTAGCGTACTCCTACGAGCAGTACTTC; d_call: TRBD2; clone_size: -; j_call: TRBJ2-7; v_call: TRBV7-2
cdr3_aa: CASSYPPLGTANTGELFF; cdr3_nt: TGTGCCAGCAGTTACCCGCCTTTAGGGACAGCCAACACCGGGGAGCTGTTTTTT; d_call: TRBD1; clone_size: -; j_call: TRBJ2-2; v_call: TRBV28
cdr3_aa: CSVRGLAGGNTGELFF; cdr3_nt: TGCAGCGTGAGGGGACTAGCGGGGGGTAACACCGGGGAGCTGTTTTTT; d_call: TRBD2; clone_size: -; j_call: TRBJ2-2; v_call: TRBV29-1
cdr3_aa: CASSVAPQGGTYEQYF; cdr3_nt: TGTGCCAGCAGCGTAGCCCCACAGGGGGGGACCTACGAGCAGTACTTC; d_call: -; clone_size: -; j_call: TRBJ2-7; v_call: TRBV9
cdr3_aa: CASNRQEGLQDGYTF; cdr3_nt: TGTGCCAGCAATAGACAGGAAGGGCTTCAGGATGGCTACACCTTC; d_call: -; clone_size: -; j_call: TRBJ1-2; v_call: TRBV6-1